The source of this T cell receptor beta chain is a study of T cell repertoires in cytomegalovirus infection. Study context: The study used recently identified HLA-C-restricted and well-studied HLA-B-restricted CMV epitopes. The public TCR beta signatures pointed to both CMV infection and matching HLA type. Study findings and constraints: CMV-specific HLA-C-restricted TCR beta clonotypes dominated the ex vivo response. Based on cumulative public TCR beta family frequency, carriers of CMV plus the relevant HLA were identified.

Comments on this clonotype: What it binds is not known.

The V and J ends lost 5 bases and 6 bases respectively, with 19 bases between them. CDR3 size: 15 residues. The V gene's germline CDR1 is MGHDK and CDR2 SYGVNS. TCRdb recomputed calls from the reads with MiXCR, one row per CDR3 protein. The sample lists some 800,000 distinct CDR3 sequences, 30% to 35% occurring once. The specimen comprised cultured CD8+ T cells from PBMCs, sampled from culture after CMV antigen stimulation. The chain links TRBV25-1 to TRBJ1-1; D not certain. This clonotype was obtained from a human donor in good health (CMV status not recorded). Some clones in this sample may be carry-over from other donors' samples. The CDR3 DNA is TGTGCCAGCAGTCCAATCGACAACCAAGGATCTGAAGCTTTCTTT. Residues: CASSPIDNQGSEAFF.